This T cell receptor beta chain was found in a study of blood T cells in healthy people across ages. A J-beta primer mix and a sample-barcoded 5' primer were used in a second PCR of about 7 to 12 cycles. MiXCR, applied by TCRdb to the 5' RACE reads, yields one record per CDR3 protein. The sample has about 930,000 distinct CDR3 sequences, approximately 32% seen once. The germline V gene has CDR1 DFQATT and CDR2 SNEGSKA (reference sequence). J lost 3 bases, V lost 2 bases, and 9 bases had no gene match. The CDR3 extends over 15 amino acids. The same sample was also studied in work on T cells of mothers and their children.

This sequence was found in a woman in her thirties or forties in good health. The chain is built from TRBV20-1 and TRBJ1-2, with TRBD1 matching over 7 bases. Sequenced input: blood. CDR3 protein: CSARSFSGTDYGYTF. Here the CDR3 DNA reads TGCAGTGCTAGATCCTTTTCCGGGACAGACTATGGCTACACCTTC.